One T cell receptor (beta chain) is described in this entry. The sample comes from a study of blood T cell repertoires in COVID-19. About the study: COVID-19 samples from acute and convalescent phases originated in the United States, Italy and Spain. The cDNA or gDNA used as material had been derived from T cells, B-cell-depleted T cells, or PBMCs.

Original processing notes: The assay estimated nucleated cells by amplifying reference gene primers. TCRdb's table, derived via immunoSEQ multiplex PCR, lists solely in-frame clones and lacks some. The V and J calls and clone size come from that table; D and trimming were worked out from the DNA. Of some 200,000 clones in the sample, around four fifths are singletons; the top ten hold under 15%. Germline loops: CDR1 GTSNPN, CDR2 SVGIG (reference sequence). The CDR3 length is 13 residues. Trimming shortened V by 5 bases and J by 0 bases, and 8 bases separated the two germline ends. The chain recombines TRBV30 with TRBJ1-3, with D unclear. This clonotype was sampled from a man aged 25 to 40 with active or convalescent COVID-19. The specimen was peripheral blood. CDR3 in amino acids: CAWGRGSGNTIYF. CDR3 in DNA: TGTGCCTGGGGTCGGGGCTCTGGAAACACCATATATTTT.